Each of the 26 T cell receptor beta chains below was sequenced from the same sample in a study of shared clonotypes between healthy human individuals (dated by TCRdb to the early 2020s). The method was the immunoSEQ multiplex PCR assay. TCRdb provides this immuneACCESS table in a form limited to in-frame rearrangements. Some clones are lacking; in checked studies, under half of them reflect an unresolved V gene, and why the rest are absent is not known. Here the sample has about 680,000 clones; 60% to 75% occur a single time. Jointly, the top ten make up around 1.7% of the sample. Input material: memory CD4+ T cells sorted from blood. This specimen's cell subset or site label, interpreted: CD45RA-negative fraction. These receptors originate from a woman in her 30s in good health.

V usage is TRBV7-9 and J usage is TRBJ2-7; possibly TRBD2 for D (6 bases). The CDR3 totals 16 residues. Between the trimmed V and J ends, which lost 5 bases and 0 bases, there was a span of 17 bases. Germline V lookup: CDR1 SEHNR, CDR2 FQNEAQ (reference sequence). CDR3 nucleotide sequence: TGTGCCAGCAGCCCGAGGGTAGCGGAAAGCTCCTACGAGCAGTACTTC. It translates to CASSPRVAESSYEQYF.

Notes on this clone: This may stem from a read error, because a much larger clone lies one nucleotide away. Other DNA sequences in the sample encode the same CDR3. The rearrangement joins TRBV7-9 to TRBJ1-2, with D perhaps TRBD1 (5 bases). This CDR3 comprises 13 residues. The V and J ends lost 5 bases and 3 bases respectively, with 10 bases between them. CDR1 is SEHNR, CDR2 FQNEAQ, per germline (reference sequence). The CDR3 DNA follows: TGTGCCAGCAGCCCCGGGACGGACTATGGCTACACCTTC. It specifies CASSPGTDYGYTF.

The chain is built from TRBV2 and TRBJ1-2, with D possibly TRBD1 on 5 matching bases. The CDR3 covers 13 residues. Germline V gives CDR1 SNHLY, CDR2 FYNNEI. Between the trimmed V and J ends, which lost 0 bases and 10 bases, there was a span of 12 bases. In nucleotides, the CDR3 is TGTGCCAGCAGTGAAGCGGCGGGAGGGGACTACACCTTC. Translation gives CASSEAAGGDYTF.

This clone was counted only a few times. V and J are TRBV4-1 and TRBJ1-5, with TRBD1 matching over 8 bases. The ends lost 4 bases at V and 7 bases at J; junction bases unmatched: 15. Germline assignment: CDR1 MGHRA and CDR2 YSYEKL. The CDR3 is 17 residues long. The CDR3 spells CASSPQWTGTLGQPQHF. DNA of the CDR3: TGCGCCAGCAGCCCCCAGTGGACAGGGACACTGGGCCAGCCCCAGCATTTT.

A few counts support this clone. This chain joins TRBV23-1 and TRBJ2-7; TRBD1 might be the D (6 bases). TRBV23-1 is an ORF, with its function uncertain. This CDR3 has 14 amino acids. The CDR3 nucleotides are TGCGCGCCGTGCAGGACAGCTTCTATGTACGAGCAGTACTTC. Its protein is CAPCRTASMYEQYF.

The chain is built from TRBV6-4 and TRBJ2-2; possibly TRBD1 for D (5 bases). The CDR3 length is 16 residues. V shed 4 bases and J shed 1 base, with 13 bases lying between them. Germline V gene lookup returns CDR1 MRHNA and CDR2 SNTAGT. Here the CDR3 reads CASSAFAQGNTGELFF. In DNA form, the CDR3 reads TGTGCCAGCAGTGCCTTCGCCCAGGGGAACACCGGGGAGCTGTTTTTT.

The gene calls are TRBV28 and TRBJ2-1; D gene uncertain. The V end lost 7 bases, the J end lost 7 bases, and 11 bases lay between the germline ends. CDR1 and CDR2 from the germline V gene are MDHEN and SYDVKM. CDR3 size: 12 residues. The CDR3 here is CASIGEGNEQFF. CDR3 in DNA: TGTGCCAGCATCGGCGAAGGGAATGAGCAGTTCTTC.

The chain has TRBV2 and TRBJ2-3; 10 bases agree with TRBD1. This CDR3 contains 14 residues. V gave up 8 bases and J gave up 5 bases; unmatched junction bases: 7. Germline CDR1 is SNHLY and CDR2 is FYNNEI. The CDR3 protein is CASGGQGMGDTQYF. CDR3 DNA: TGTGCCAGCGGGGGACAGGGGATGGGAGATACGCAGTATTTT.

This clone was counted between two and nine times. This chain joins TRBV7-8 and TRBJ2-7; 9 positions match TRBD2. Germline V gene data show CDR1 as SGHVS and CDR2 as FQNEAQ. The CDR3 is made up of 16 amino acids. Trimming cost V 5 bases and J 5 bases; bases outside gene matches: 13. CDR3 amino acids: CASSPRNSGSYDEQYF. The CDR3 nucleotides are TGTGCCAGCAGCCCACGCAATAGCGGGAGCTACGACGAGCAGTACTTC.

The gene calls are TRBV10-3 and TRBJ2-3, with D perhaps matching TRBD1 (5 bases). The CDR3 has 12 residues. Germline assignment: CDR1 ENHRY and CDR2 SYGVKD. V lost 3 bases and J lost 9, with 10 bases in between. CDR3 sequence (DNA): TGTGCCATCAGTGAATGGGGCGAAACGCAGTATTTT. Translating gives CAISEWGETQYF.

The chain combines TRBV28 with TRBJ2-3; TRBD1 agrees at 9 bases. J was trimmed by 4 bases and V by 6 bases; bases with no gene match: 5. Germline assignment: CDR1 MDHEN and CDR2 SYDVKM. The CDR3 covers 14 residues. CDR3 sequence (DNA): TGTGCCAGCAGGAGGACAGGGGTTTCAGATACGCAGTATTTT. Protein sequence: CASRRTGVSDTQYF.

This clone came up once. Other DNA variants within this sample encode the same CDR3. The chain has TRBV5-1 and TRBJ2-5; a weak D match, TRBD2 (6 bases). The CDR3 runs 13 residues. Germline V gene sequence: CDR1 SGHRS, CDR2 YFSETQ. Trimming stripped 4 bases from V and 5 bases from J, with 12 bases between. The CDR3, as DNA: TGCGCCAGCAGCGGCGGGACGGGGGAGACCCAGTACTTC. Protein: CASSGGTGETQYF.

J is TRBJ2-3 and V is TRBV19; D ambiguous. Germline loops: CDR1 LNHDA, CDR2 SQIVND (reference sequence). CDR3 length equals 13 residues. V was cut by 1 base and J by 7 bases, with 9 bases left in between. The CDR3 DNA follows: TGTGCCAGTAGTATAGGCCAGACGAATACGCAGTATTTT. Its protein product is CASSIGQTNTQYF.

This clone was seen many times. The CDR3 DNA reads as TGTGCCAGCAGTTTAGCGAGGTTCGGTCAGCCCCAGCATTTT. It translates to CASSLARFGQPQHF. The chain uses TRBV28 and TRBJ1-5; the D is unclear. CDR1 is MDHEN and CDR2 is SYDVKM in the germline V gene. This CDR3 has 14 amino acids. Trimming left V 2 bases short and J 6 bases short, with 11 bases between.

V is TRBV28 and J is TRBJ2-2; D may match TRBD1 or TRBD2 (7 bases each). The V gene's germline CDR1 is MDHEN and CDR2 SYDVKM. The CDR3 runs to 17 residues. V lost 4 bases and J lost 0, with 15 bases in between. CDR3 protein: CASSSLGGTANTGELFF. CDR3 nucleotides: TGTGCCAGCAGTTCGCTGGGAGGGACAGCGAACACCGGGGAGCTGTTTTTT.

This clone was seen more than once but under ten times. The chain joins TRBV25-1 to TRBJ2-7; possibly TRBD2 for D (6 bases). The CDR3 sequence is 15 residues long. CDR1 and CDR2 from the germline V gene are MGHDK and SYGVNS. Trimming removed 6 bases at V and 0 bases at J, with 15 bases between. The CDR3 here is CASREGGYSSYEQYF. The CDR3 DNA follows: TGTGCCAGCAGGGAGGGCGGATACTCCTCCTACGAGCAGTACTTC.

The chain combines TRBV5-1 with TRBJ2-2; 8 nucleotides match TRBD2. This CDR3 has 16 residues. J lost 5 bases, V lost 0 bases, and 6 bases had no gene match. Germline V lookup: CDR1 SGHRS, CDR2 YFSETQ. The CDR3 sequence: CASSLGLRGRTGELFF. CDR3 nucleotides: TGCGCCAGCAGCTTGGGTCTGCGCGGGAGGACCGGGGAGCTGTTTTTT.

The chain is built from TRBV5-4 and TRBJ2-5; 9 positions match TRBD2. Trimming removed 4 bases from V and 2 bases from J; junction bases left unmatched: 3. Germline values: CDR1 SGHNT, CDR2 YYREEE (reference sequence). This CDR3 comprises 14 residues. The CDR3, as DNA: TGTGCCAGCAGCCCCGGACTAGCGCAAGAGACCCAGTACTTC. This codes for CASSPGLAQETQYF. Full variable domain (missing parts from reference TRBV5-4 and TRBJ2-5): ETGVTQSPTHLIKTRGQQVTLRCSSQSGHNTVSWYQQALGQGPQFIFQYYREEENGRGNFPPRFSGLQFPNYSSELNVNALELDDSALYLCASSPGLAQETQYFGPGTRLLVL.

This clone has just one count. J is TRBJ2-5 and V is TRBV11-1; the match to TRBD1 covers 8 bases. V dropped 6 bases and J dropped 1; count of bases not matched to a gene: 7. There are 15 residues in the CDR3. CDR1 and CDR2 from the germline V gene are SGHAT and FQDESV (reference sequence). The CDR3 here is CASSLSQGAQETQYF. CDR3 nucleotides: TGTGCCAGCAGTCTAAGCCAGGGGGCCCAAGAGACCCAGTACTTC.

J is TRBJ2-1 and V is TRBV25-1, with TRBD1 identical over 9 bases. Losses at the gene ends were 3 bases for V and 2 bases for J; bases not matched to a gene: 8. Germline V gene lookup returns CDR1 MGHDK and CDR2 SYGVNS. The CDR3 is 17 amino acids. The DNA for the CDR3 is TGTGCCAGCAGTGATAGAACCGGGACAGGGCCCTACAATGAGCAGTTCTTC. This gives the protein CASSDRTGTGPYNEQFF.

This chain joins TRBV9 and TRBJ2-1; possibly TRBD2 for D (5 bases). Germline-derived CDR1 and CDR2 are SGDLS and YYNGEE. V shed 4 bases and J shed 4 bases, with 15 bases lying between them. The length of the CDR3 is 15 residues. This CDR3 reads CASSLGQRLYNEQFF. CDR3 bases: TGTGCCAGCAGCCTAGGCCAGCGGCTATACAATGAGCAGTTCTTC.

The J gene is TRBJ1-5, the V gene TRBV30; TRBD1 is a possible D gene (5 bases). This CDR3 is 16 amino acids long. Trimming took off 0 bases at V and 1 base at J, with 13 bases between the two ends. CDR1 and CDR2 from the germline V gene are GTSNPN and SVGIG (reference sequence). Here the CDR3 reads CAWSVKGKGSNQPQHF. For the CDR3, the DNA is TGTGCCTGGAGTGTAAAGGGGAAGGGGAGCAATCAGCCCCAGCATTTT.

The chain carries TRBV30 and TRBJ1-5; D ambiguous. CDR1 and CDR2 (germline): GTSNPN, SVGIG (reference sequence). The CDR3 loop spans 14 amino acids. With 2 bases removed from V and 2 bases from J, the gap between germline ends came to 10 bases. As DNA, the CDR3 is TGTGCCTGGAGTTTTACGGGCGGCAATCAGCCCCAGCATTTT. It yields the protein CAWSFTGGNQPQHF.

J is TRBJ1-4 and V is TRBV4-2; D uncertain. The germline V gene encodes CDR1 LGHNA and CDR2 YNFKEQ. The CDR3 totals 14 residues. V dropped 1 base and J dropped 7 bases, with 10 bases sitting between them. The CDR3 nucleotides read TGTGCCAGCAGCCAAGTTGCAGATACTGAAAAACTGTTTTTT. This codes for CASSQVADTEKLFF.

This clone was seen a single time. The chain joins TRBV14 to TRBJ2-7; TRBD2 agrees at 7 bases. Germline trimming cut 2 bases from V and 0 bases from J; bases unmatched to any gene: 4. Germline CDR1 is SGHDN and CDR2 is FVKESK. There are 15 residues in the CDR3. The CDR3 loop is CASSQQGGSSYEQYF. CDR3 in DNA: TGTGCCAGCAGCCAACAGGGAGGGAGCTCCTACGAGCAGTACTTC.

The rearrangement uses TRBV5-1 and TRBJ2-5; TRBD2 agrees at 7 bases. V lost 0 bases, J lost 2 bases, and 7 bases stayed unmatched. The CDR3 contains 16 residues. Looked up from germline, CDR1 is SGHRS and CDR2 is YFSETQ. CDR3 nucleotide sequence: TGCGCCAGCAGCTTGGGTGCTAGCGGATCTCAAGAGACCCAGTACTTC. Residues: CASSLGASGSQETQYF.